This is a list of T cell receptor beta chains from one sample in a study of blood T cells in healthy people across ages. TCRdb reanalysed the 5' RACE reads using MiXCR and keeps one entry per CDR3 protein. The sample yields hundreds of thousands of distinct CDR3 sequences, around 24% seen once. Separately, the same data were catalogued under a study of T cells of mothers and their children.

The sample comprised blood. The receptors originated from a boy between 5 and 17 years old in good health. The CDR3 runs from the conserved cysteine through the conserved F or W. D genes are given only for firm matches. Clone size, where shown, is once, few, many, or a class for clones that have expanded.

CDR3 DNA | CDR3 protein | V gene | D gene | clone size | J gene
TGTGCCAGCAGCAAACAGGGGTCCCACGAGCAGTACTTC | CASSKQGSHEQYF | TRBV4-2 | TRBD1 | few | TRBJ2-7
TGTGCCAGCGGGACAGGGGAGTATGGCTACACCTTC | CASGTGEYGYTF | TRBV6-5 | TRBD1 | - | TRBJ1-2
TGCAGTGCTAGCGGCGGGTGGACCTACAATGAGCAGTTCTTC | CSASGGWTYNEQFF | TRBV20-1 | - | - | TRBJ2-1
TGTGCCAGCAGCTTAGCACGTGCATGGCATGAAAAACTGTTTTTT | CASSLARAWHEKLFF | TRBV7-8 | - | few | TRBJ1-4
TGTGCCAGCAGCTTATTCGGGACTAGCGGGGGGAATGAGCAGTTCTTC | CASSLFGTSGGNEQFF | TRBV7-2 | TRBD2 | - | TRBJ2-1
TGCAGCGTTGAAGGGAGACTAGCGGGAGGCCGTGGGGAGACCCAGTACTTC | CSVEGRLAGGRGETQYF | TRBV29-1 | TRBD2 | few | TRBJ2-5
TGCGCCAGCAGCCCAAGACTTAACCCATCACTCTACAATGAGCAGTTCTTC | CASSPRLNPSLYNEQFF | TRBV5-1 | - | - | TRBJ2-1
TGTGCCAGCAGGTGGACGAACACCGGGGAGCTGTTTTTT | CASRWTNTGELFF | TRBV28 | - | - | TRBJ2-2
TGCGCCAGCAGCTTGACTAGCGACTCCTACAATGAGCAGTTCTTC | CASSLTSDSYNEQFF | TRBV5-1 | TRBD2 | few | TRBJ2-1
TGCGCCAGCAGCCAAGTTAGCGGGACTTCCAATGAGCAGTTCTTC | CASSQVSGTSNEQFF | TRBV4-1 | TRBD2 | - | TRBJ2-1
TGTGCCAGCAGGAGGCGACAGGTTTCGGTAGCCAAAAACATTCAGTACTTC | CASRRRQVSVAKNIQYF | TRBV28 | - | - | TRBJ2-4
TGTGCCAGCTCACCAAGGGACACAATAGCCAAAAACATTCAGTACTTC | CASSPRDTIAKNIQYF | TRBV18 | - | few | TRBJ2-4
TGTGCCAGCAGTTCCCGGGACTTAGGGTACACCTTC | CASSSRDLGYTF | TRBV28 | - | many | TRBJ1-2
TGTGCCAGCAGCTGGGACCCGGGACTAGCGGGGGCTTCCTACGAGCAGTACTTC | CASSWDPGLAGASYEQYF | TRBV6-2/TRBV6-3 | TRBD2 | few | TRBJ2-7
TGCAGTGCTACCGAGGGGGCGAGGCTCTATGGCTACACCTTC | CSATEGARLYGYTF | TRBV20-1 | TRBD1 | few | TRBJ1-2
TGCAGTGCTAGAGTCCCCGGGACAGGCCCCTATGGCTACACCTTC | CSARVPGTGPYGYTF | TRBV20-1 | TRBD1 | - | TRBJ1-2